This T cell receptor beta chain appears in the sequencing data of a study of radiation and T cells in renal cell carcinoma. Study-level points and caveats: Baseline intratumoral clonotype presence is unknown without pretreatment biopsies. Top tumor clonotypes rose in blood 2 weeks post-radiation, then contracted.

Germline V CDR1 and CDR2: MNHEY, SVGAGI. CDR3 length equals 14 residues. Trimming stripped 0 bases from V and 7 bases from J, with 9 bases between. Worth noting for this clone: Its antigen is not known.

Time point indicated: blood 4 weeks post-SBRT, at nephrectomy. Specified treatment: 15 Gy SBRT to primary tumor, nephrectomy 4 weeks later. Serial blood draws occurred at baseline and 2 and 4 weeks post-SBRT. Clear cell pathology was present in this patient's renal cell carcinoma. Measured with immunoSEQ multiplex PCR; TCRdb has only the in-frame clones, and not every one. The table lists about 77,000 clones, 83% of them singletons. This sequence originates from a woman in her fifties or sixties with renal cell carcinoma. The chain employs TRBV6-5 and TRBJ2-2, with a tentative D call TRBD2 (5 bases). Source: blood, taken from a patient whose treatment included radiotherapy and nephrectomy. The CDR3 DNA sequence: TGTGCCAGCAGTTACTCGACGGGGATCGGGGAGCTGTTTTTT. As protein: CASSYSTGIGELFF.